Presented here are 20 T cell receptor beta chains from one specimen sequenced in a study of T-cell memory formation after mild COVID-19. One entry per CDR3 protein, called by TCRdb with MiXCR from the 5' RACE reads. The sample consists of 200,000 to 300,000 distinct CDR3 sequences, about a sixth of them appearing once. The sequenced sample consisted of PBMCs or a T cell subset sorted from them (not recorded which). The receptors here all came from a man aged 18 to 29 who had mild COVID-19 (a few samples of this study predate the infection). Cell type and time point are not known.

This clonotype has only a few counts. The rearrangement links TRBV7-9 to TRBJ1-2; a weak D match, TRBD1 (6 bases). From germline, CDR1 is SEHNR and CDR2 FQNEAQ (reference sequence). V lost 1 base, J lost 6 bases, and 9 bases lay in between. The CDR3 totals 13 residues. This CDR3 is CASSLEQGDGYTF. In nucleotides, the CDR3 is TGTGCCAGCAGCTTAGAACAGGGAGATGGCTACACCTTC.

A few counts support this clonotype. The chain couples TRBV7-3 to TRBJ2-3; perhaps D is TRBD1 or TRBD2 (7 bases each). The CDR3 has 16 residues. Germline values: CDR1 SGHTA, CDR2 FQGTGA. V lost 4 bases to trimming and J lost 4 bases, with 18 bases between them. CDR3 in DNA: TGTGCCAGCAGCTCAAACCCGCAGGGGGGGGCAGATACGCAGTATTTT. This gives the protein CASSSNPQGGADTQYF.

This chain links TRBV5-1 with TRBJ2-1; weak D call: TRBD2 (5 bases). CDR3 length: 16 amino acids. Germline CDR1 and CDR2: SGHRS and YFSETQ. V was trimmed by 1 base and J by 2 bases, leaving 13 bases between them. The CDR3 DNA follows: TGCGCCAGCAGCTTGCTCGCGGGTGCGGCCTACAATGAGCAGTTCTTC. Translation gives CASSLLAGAAYNEQFF.

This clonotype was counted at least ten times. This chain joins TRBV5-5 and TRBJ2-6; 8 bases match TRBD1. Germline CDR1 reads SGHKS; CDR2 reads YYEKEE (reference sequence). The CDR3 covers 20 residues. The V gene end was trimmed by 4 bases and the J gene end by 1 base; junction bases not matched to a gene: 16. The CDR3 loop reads CASSVVPGQASRSGANVLTF. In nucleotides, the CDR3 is TGTGCCAGCAGCGTCGTCCCGGGACAGGCTTCAAGGTCTGGGGCCAACGTCCTGACTTTC.

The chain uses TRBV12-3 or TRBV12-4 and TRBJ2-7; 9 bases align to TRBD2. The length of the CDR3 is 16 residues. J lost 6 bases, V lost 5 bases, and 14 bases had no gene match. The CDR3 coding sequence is TGTGCCAGCAGTCCACCCTGGGGCGGGGGGGCCGCCGAGCAGTACTTC. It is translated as CASSPPWGGGAAEQYF.

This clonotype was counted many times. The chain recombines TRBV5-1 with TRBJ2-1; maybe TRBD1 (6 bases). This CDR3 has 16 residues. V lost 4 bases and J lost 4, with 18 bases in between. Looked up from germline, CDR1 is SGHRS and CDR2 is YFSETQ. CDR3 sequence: CASSQDPGHGYNEQFF. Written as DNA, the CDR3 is TGCGCCAGCAGCCAGGATCCGGGACATGGGTACAATGAGCAGTTCTTC.

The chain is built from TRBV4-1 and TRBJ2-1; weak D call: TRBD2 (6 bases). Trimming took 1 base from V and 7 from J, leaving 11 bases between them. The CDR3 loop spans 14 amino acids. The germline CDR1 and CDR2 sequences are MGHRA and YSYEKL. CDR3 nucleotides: TGCGCCAGCAGCCAAGTGGGACTGGGAAATGAGCAGTTCTTC. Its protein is CASSQVGLGNEQFF.

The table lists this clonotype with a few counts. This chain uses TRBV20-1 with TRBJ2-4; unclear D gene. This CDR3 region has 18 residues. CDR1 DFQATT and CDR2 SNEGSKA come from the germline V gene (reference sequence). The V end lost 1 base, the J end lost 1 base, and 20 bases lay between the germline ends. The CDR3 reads CSARARYLKVEAKNIQYF. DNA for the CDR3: TGCAGTGCTAGAGCCAGATACCTCAAGGTGGAGGCCAAAAACATTCAGTACTTC.

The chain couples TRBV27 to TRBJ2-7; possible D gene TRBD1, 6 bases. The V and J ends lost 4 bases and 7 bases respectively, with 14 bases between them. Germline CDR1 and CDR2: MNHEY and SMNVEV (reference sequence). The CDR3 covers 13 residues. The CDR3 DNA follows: TGTGCCAGCAGTTCCCCCGACAGGAGGGAGCAGTACGTC. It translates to CASSSPDRREQYV.

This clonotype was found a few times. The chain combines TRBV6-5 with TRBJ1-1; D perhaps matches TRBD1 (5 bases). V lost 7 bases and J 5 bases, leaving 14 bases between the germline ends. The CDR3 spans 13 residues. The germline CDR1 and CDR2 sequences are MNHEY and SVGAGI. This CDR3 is CASTQGRGTEAFF. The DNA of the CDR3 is TGTGCCAGCACCCAGGGCCGGGGAACTGAAGCTTTCTTT.

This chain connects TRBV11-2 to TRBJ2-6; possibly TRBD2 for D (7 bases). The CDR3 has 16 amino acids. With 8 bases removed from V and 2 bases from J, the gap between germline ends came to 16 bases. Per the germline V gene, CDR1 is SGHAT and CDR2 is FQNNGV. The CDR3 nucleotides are TGTGCCAGCGGGCGTCTGGGGGGGCCTGGGGCCAACGTCCTGACTTTC. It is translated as CASGRLGGPGANVLTF.

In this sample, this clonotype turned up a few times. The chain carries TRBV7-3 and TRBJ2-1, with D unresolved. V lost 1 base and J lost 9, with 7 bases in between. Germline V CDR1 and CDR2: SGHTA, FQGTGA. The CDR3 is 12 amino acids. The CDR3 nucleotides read TGTGCCAGCAGCTTAATACTGGGTGAGCAGTTCTTC. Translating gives CASSLILGEQFF. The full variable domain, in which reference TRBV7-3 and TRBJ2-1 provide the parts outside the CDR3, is GAGVSQTPSNKVTEKGKYVELRCDPISGHTALYWYRQSLGQGPEFLIYFQGTGAADDSGLPNDRFFAVRPEGSVSTLKIQRTERGDSAVYLCASSLILGEQFFGPGTRLTVL.

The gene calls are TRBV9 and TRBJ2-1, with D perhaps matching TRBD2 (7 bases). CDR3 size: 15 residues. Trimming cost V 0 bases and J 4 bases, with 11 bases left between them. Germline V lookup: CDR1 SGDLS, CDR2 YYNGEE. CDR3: CASSVVGGPYNEQFF. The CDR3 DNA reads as TGTGCCAGCAGCGTAGTCGGGGGGCCTTACAATGAGCAGTTCTTC. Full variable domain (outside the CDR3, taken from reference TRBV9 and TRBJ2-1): DSGVTQTPKHLITATGQRVTLRCSPRSGDLSVYWYQQSLDQGLQFLIQYYNGEERAKGNILERFSAQQFPDLHSELNLSSLELGDSALYFCASSVVGGPYNEQFFGPGTRLTVL.

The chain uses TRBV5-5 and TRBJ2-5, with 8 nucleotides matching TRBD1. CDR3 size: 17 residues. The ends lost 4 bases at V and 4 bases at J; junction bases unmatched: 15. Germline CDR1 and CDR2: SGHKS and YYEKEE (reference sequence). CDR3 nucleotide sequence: TGTGCCAGCAGCCACCTAGGGCGACAGGGGACAGGAGAGACCCAGTACTTC. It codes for CASSHLGRQGTGETQYF.

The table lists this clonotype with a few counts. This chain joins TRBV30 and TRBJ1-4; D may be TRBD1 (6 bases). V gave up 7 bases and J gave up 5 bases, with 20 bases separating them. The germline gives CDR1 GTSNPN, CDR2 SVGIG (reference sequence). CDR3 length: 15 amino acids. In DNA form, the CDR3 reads TGTGCCTCCTCCCGTGGACAGCTAGCCAATGAAAAACTGTTTTTT. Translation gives CASSRGQLANEKLFF.

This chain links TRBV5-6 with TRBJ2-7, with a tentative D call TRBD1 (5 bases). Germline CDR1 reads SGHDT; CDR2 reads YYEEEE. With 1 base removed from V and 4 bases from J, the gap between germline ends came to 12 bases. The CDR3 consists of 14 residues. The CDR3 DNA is TGTGCCAGCAGCTTGCCCTTCAGGGAATACGAGCAGTACTTC. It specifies CASSLPFREYEQYF.

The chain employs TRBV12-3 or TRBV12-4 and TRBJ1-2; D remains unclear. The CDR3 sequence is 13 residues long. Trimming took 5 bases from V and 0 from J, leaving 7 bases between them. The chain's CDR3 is CASSVVSNYGYTF. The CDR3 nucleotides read TGTGCCAGCAGTGTAGTATCTAACTATGGCTACACCTTC.

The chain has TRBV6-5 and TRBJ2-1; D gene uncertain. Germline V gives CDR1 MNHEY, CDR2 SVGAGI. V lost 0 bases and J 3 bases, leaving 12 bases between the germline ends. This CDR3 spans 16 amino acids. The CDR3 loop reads CASSYSSRPIYNEQFF. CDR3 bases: TGTGCCAGCAGTTACTCCTCGCGACCTATCTACAATGAGCAGTTCTTC.

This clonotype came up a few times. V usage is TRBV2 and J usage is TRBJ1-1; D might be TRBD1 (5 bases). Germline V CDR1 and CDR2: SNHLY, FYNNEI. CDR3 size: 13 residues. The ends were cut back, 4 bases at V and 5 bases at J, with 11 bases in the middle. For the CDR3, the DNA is TGTGCCAGCAGTGTACAGGCCCAAACTGAAGCTTTCTTT. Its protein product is CASSVQAQTEAFF.

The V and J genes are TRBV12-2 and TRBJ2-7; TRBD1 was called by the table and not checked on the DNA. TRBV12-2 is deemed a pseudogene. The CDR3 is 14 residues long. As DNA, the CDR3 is TGTGCAAGTCCCGGGGGCGCCGACTCCTACGAGCAGTACGTC. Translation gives CASPGGADSYEQYV.